This TCR beta chain was identified during a study of T cell changes during pregnancy in multiple sclerosis. Profiled with immunoSEQ multiplex PCR; TCRdb holds only in-frame clones, not every one. The repertoire holds about 67,000 clones, 75% to 95% seen once, with over 2% in the top ten. Germline trimming cut 5 bases from V and 6 bases from J; bases unmatched to any gene: 7. Germline V gene lookup returns CDR1 MNHEY and CDR2 SMNVEV (reference sequence). This CDR3 comprises 13 residues. The sequencing used peripheral blood, collected in the first trimester of pregnancy. The TCR was taken from a female donor with multiple sclerosis, enrolled in a pregnancy study. The J gene is TRBJ2-7, the V gene TRBV27; 7 bases line up with TRBD2. The CDR3 DNA is TGTGCCAGCAGTCTTGCGGGAGTGTCCGAGCAGTACTTC. Translating it yields CASSLAGVSEQYF.